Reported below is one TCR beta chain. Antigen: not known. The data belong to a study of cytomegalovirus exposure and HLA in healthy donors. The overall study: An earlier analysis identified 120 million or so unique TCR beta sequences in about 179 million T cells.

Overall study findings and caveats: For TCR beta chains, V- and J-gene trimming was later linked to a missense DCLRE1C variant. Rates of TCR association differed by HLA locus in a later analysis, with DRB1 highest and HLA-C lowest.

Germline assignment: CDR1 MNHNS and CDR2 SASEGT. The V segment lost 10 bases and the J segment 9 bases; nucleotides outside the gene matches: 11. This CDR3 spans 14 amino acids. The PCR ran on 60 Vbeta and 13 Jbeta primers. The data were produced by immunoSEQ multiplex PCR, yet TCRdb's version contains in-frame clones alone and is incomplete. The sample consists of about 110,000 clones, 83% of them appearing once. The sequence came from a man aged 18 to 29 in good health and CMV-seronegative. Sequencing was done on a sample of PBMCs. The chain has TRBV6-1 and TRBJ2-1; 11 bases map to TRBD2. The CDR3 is CAINPGLAVGEQFF. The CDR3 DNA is TGTGCCATCAACCCGGGACTAGCGGTGGGTGAGCAGTTCTTC.